Included here is one T cell receptor beta chain sequence, with context. What it binds is unknown. The data were obtained in a study of long-term antiretroviral therapy in people with HIV. Study observations and caveats: The blood, collected between 2004 and 2017, was possibly taken under older ART regimens. Absence of data on ART adherence, viral resistance or therapy changes was noted. Despite increasing after ART, diversity remained lower than that of transplant donor controls.

From germline, CDR1 is SGHTA and CDR2 FQGTGA. J gave up 5 bases and V 5 bases, and 15 bases lay outside the gene matches. The CDR3 loop spans 19 amino acids. Survey-level resolution applied to immunoSEQ assay v3.0. Each sample aimed for about 35,000-50,000 sequenced T-cell genomes. Data came from immunoSEQ multiplex PCR; TCRdb stores just in-frame clones and leaves some out. The sample has over 9,500 clones, around 70% seen once. The chain combines TRBV7-3 with TRBJ2-3; 14 bases agree with TRBD2. The sequenced sample was unsorted PBMCs, obtained 1.8 years before starting antiretroviral therapy. The clonotype comes from a man aged 40-55 years with HIV. In DNA form, the CDR3 reads TGTGCCAGCAGCCCCGGACTAGCGGGGGGTGCCGGGCGGCTAGATACGCAGTATTTT. It encodes CASSPGLAGGAGRLDTQYF.